This T cell receptor (beta chain) comes out of a study of technical replicates of blood from a handful of donors. The germline V gene has CDR1 SGDLS and CDR2 YYNGEE. CDR3 length: 15 residues. V was clipped by 0 bases and J by 6 bases, with 15 bases between them. The repertoire was sequenced with immunoSEQ multiplex PCR; TCRdb's copy has only in-frame clones and lacks some. The sample includes over 75,000 clones, about 97% of them seen just once. The rearrangement links TRBV9 to TRBJ1-1, with TRBD1 as a possible D gene (5 bases). Sequencing was done on a sample of T cells isolated from PBMCs. The clonotype originates from a human donor in good health. The CDR3 region is CASSVEEGRDPEAFF. Here the CDR3 DNA reads TGTGCCAGCAGCGTAGAGGAGGGTCGGGACCCTGAAGCTTTCTTT. The full variable domain, its missing parts supplied by reference TRBV9 and TRBJ1-1, is DSGVTQTPKHLITATGQRVTLRCSPRSGDLSVYWYQQSLDQGLQFLIQYYNGEERAKGNILERFSAQQFPDLHSELNLSSLELGDSALYFCASSVEEGRDPEAFFGQGTRLTVV.